What follows are 23 T cell receptor beta chains derived from one specimen sequenced in a study of shared clonotypes between healthy human individuals. The method was immunoSEQ multiplex PCR; TCRdb's version includes in-frame clones alone and lacks a portion of them. In the table there are approximately 440,000 clones, roughly 80% of which are singletons. The sequenced sample was PBMCs. The origin of the receptors is a woman aged 40 to 50 in good health. Some clones in this sample may be carry-over from other donors' samples.

This chain joins TRBV28 and TRBJ1-2, with no clear D. CDR1 and CDR2 (germline): MDHEN, SYDVKM. CDR3 length: 15 amino acids. Trimming shortened V by 6 bases and J by 4 bases, and 18 bases separated the two germline ends. The CDR3 reads CASRLPGANPYGYTF. CDR3 DNA sequence: TGTGCCAGCAGACTCCCGGGAGCCAACCCCTATGGCTACACCTTC.

The gene calls are TRBV30 and TRBJ1-3; no reliable D call. Germline values: CDR1 GTSNPN, CDR2 SVGIG (reference sequence). Deletions cut 3 bases from V and 0 bases from J, with 9 bases between. The CDR3 loop spans 14 amino acids. The CDR3, as DNA: TGTGCCTGGAGGTTTTGGGGCTCTGGAAACACCATATATTTT. It yields the protein CAWRFWGSGNTIYF.

This chain links TRBV11-1 with TRBJ2-7; weak D call: TRBD1 (5 bases). Germline values: CDR1 SGHAT, CDR2 FQDESV (reference sequence). Between the trimmed V and J ends, which lost 6 bases and 5 bases, there was a span of 23 bases. The length of the CDR3 is 16 residues. CDR3 nucleotides: TGTGCCAGCAGTAAGGCTCCAGGGTATTCTCCCCACGAGCAGTACTTC. Translating gives CASSKAPGYSPHEQYF.

This clone came up once. The chain has TRBV9 and TRBJ1-2; unclear D gene. The CDR3 has 16 residues. Per germline, CDR1 SGDLS and CDR2 YYNGEE. The germline V and J ends were trimmed by 4 bases and 2 bases, with 18 bases remaining between them. The CDR3 protein is CASSSPRRALNYGYTF. The CDR3 nucleotides are TGTGCCAGCAGCTCCCCCCGACGGGCCTTAAACTATGGCTACACCTTC.

As regards this clone: Given a far larger clone just one base away, this is likely a sequencing read error. The same CDR3 is also encoded by other DNA sequences in this sample. The J gene is TRBJ1-1, the V gene TRBV2, with unresolved D. The CDR3 is 14 residues long. Trimming pared 6 bases from V and 0 bases from J, leaving 11 bases between. CDR1 and CDR2 (germline): SNHLY, FYNNEI. The CDR3, as DNA: TGTGCCAGCAGCGTGTGGGGTATGAACACTGAAGCTTTCTTT. Residues: CASSVWGMNTEAFF.

The gene calls are TRBV5-4 and TRBJ2-1; D uncertain. The germline V gene encodes CDR1 SGHNT and CDR2 YYREEE (reference sequence). This CDR3 is 13 amino acids long. The V end lost 4 bases, the J end lost 10 bases, and 15 bases lay between the germline ends. The CDR3 nucleotides are TGTGCCAGCAGCCCCGATCAGAGTGGGGAGCAGTTCTTC. It translates to CASSPDQSGEQFF.

The chain couples TRBV6-5 to TRBJ2-3; unclear D gene. Germline-derived CDR1 and CDR2 are MNHEY and SVGAGI. This CDR3 contains 15 residues. Deletions cut 5 bases from V and 0 bases from J, with 12 bases between. The CDR3 protein is CASSARIPSTDTQYF. The CDR3 DNA sequence: TGTGCCAGCAGTGCGAGGATCCCTAGCACAGATACGCAGTATTTT.

The chain couples TRBV15 to TRBJ1-2; D is undetermined. The germline CDR1 and CDR2 sequences are LNHNV and YYDKDF (reference sequence). V lost 4 bases, J lost 3 bases, and 15 bases lay in between. The length of the CDR3 is 15 residues. This CDR3 is CATSTHPRRDYGYTF. CDR3 in DNA: TGTGCCACCAGCACCCACCCCCGCAGAGACTATGGCTACACCTTC.

A few counts support this clone. The chain combines TRBV9 with TRBJ1-5; D is ambiguous. There are 14 residues in the CDR3. Germline CDR1 SGDLS, CDR2 YYNGEE. V lost 0 bases and J lost 2, with 6 bases in between. CDR3 DNA: TGTGCCAGCAGCGTAGGGGATGGCAATCAGCCCCAGCATTTT. Protein: CASSVGDGNQPQHF. Looking up the rest from reference TRBV9 and TRBJ1-5 gives the full variable domain: DSGVTQTPKHLITATGQRVTLRCSPRSGDLSVYWYQQSLDQGLQFLIQYYNGEERAKGNILERFSAQQFPDLHSELNLSSLELGDSALYFCASSVGDGNQPQHFGDGTRLSIL.

Turning to this clone: A far larger clone is just one base off, so this is likely a read error. J is TRBJ2-7 and V is TRBV13; D call uncertain. The CDR3 sequence is 16 residues long. From germline, CDR1 is PRHDT and CDR2 FYEKMQ (reference sequence). V lost 5 bases and J 3 bases, leaving 20 bases between the germline ends. The CDR3 is CASSPGQARPNYEQYF. CDR3 bases: TGTGCCAGCAGCCCTGGGCAGGCGCGACCTAACTACGAGCAGTACTTC.

The V and J genes are TRBV5-1 and TRBJ1-2, with unresolved D. The V and J ends lost 4 bases and 2 bases respectively, with 6 bases between them. Germline V gene sequence: CDR1 SGHRS, CDR2 YFSETQ. The CDR3 loop spans 12 amino acids. This chain's CDR3 is CASSIENYGYTF. CDR3 nucleotide sequence: TGCGCCAGCAGCATTGAAAACTATGGCTACACCTTC.

The genes are TRBV18 and TRBJ2-2; TRBD1 might be the D (5 bases). Germline CDR1 and CDR2: KGHSH and LQKENI. The CDR3 has 15 residues. Trimming took off 2 bases at V and 1 base at J, with 8 bases between the two ends. The CDR3 sequence: CASSPGAENTGELFF. The DNA for the CDR3 is TGTGCCAGCTCACCAGGGGCAGAGAACACCGGGGAGCTGTTTTTT.

This chain joins TRBV5-1 and TRBJ2-5; D is ambiguous. The CDR3 spans 12 residues. CDR1 and CDR2 (germline): SGHRS, YFSETQ. Trimming cost V 9 bases and J 5 bases, with 14 bases left between them. In DNA, the CDR3 is TGCGCCACGAAGGACGGTGGGGAGACCCAGTACTTC. This codes for CATKDGGETQYF.

This clone has only a few counts. This chain uses TRBV6-1 with TRBJ2-7; 8 nucleotides match TRBD1. Germline values: CDR1 MNHNS, CDR2 SASEGT. V shed 6 bases and J 0 bases; nucleotides not matched to a gene: 7. The CDR3 runs to 15 residues. CDR3 protein: CASRGRQGASYEQYF. The CDR3 nucleotides are TGTGCCAGCAGGGGGAGGCAGGGGGCCTCCTACGAGCAGTACTTC.

With respect to this clone: This could be a read error, since a much larger clone is one nucleotide away. The V gene is TRBV2, the J gene TRBJ1-2; D uncertain. This CDR3 has 14 residues. Germline V gives CDR1 SNHLY, CDR2 FYNNEI. The CDR3 loop is CASSDSRSNYGHTF. The CDR3, as DNA: TGTGCCAGCAGTGACTCCCGTTCTAACTATGGCCACACCTTC. Full variable domain (missing parts from reference TRBV2 and TRBJ1-2): EPEVTQTPSHQVTQMGQEVILRCVPISNHLYFYWYRQILGQKVEFLVSFYNNEISEKSEIFDDQFSVERPDGSNFTLKIRSTKLEDSAMYFCASSDSRSNYGHTFGSGTRLTVV.

The rearrangement links TRBV19 to TRBJ2-2, with D possibly being TRBD1 (6 bases). Germline loops: CDR1 LNHDA, CDR2 SQIVND (reference sequence). The CDR3 is 15 residues long. Trimming removed 3 bases at V and 3 bases at J, with 11 bases between. This CDR3 is CASSISGVDTGELFF. The DNA for the CDR3 is TGTGCCAGTAGTATTTCAGGGGTGGACACCGGGGAGCTGTTTTTT.

About this clone itself: A read error may be the cause here, since a much bigger clone is one base away. V gene TRBV6-4 combines with J gene TRBJ2-3, with D tentatively TRBD1 (6 bases). Germline V gives CDR1 MRHNA, CDR2 SNTAGT. The CDR3 runs 15 residues. DNA for the CDR3: TGTGACAGCAGTCTTTCCGGGACCCAGGGGGATACGCAGTATTTT. Amino acid sequence: CDSSLSGTQGDTQYF.

With regard to this clone: The sample carries other DNA sequences with the same CDR3. This rearrangement joins TRBV6-1 to TRBJ2-1; D not resolved. V gave up 2 bases and J gave up 0 bases, with 11 bases separating them. Germline values: CDR1 MNHNS, CDR2 SASEGT. The CDR3 is 16 residues long. CDR3 region: CASSEIPAGSYNEQFF. Written as DNA, the CDR3 is TGTGCCAGCAGTGAAATTCCGGCAGGCTCCTACAATGAGCAGTTCTTC.

This clone was seen only a few times. V usage is TRBV11-2 and J usage is TRBJ2-5; perhaps TRBD2 as D (5 bases). The V gene's germline CDR1 is SGHAT and CDR2 FQNNGV. The V and J ends lost 3 bases and 5 bases respectively, with 10 bases between them. The CDR3 covers 13 residues. This chain's CDR3 is CASSFAGGETQYF. The CDR3 DNA sequence: TGTGCCAGCAGCTTCGCGGGTGGCGAGACCCAGTACTTC.

The rearrangement uses TRBV27 and TRBJ1-4; D gene uncertain. Germline CDR1 is MNHEY and CDR2 is SMNVEV (reference sequence). Trimming took off 4 bases at V and 10 bases at J, with 16 bases between the two ends. This CDR3 region has 14 residues. The CDR3 DNA reads TGTGCCAGCAGTTCCCCTCTAAACACGGGAAAACTGTTTTTT. It is translated as CASSSPLNTGKLFF. Using reference TRBV27 and TRBJ1-4 for the parts outside the CDR3, the full variable domain is EAQVTQNPRYLITVTGKKLTVTCSQNMNHEYMSWYRQDPGLGLRQIYYSMNVEVTDKGDVPEGYKVSRKEKRNFPLILESPSPNQTSLYFCASSSPLNTGKLFFGSGTQLSVL.

Remarks on this clone: This clone may be a read error of a much larger clone one base away. The gene calls are TRBV10-3 and TRBJ2-1, with 14 nucleotides matching TRBD2. Germline lookup yields CDR1 ENHRY and CDR2 SYGVKD. The CDR3 is 16 amino acids. V shed 11 bases, J shed 5 bases, and the junction held 11 bases outside the gene matches. CDR3 residues: CAFRPQGLAGDNEQFF. CDR3 nucleotides: TGTGCCTTCCGCCCCCAGGGACTAGCGGGAGACAATGAGCAGTTCTTC.

The chain carries TRBV29-1 and TRBJ1-2; 7 bases agree with TRBD1. The CDR3 loop spans 12 amino acids. Trimming removed 5 bases from V and 3 bases from J; junction bases left unmatched: 3. Germline CDR1 SQVTM, CDR2 ANQGSEA. The CDR3 reads CSVRTGDYGYTF. CDR3 coding DNA: TGCAGCGTTCGAACAGGGGACTATGGCTACACCTTC.

The chain carries TRBV29-1 and TRBJ1-1, with D possibly being TRBD1 (6 bases). The germline V and J ends were trimmed by 6 bases and 1 base, with 18 bases remaining between them. Per the germline V gene, CDR1 is SQVTM and CDR2 is ANQGSEA. The CDR3 runs 15 residues. This chain's CDR3 is CSVLGAGTWNTEAFF. For the CDR3, the DNA is TGCAGCGTCCTTGGTGCGGGGACATGGAACACTGAAGCTTTCTTT.